A single T cell receptor beta chain is shown here with its context. The sample is drawn from a study of blood T cell repertoires in COVID-19. Deletions cut 2 bases from V and 3 bases from J, with 8 bases between. The CDR3 consists of 12 residues. Germline lookup yields CDR1 GTSNPN and CDR2 SVGIG (reference sequence). Measured with immunoSEQ multiplex PCR; TCRdb has only the in-frame clones, and not every one. The sample carries approximately 530,000 clones, roughly 89% recorded once. V is TRBV30 and J is TRBJ2-7; D not certain. This receptor was obtained from a woman aged 45-65 years with COVID-19, enrolled during active disease. What was sequenced was peripheral blood. For the CDR3, the DNA is TGTGCCTGGAGTCCCTCAGACTACGAGCAGTACTTC. Amino acids: CAWSPSDYEQYF.